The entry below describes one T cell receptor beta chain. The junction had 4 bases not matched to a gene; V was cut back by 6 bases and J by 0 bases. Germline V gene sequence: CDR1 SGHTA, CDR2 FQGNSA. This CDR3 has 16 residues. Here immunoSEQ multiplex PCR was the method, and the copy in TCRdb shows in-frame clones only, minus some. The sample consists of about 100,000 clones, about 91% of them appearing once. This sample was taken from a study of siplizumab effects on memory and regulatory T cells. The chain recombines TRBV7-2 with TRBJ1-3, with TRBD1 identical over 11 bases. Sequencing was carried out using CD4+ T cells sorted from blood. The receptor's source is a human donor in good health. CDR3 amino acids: CASRWTGGYSGNTIYF. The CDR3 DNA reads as TGTGCCAGCAGATGGACAGGGGGCTACTCTGGAAACACCATATATTTT.